Sequencing of this T cell receptor beta chain was carried out in a study of blood T cell repertoires in COVID-19. Study in general: Acute-phase and convalescent COVID-19 samples originated in the United States, Italy and Spain. T cells, B-cell-depleted T cells, or PBMCs supplied cDNA or gDNA.

Germline V gives CDR1 MDHEN, CDR2 SYDVKM. V lost 8 bases and J lost 4; bases outside the gene matches: 8. The CDR3 is 13 amino acids. In the authors' workflow: It was from reference gene primer amplification that nucleated cell counts were estimated. Profiling relied on immunoSEQ multiplex PCR, and the TCRdb table lists in-frame clones only, not all of them. The DNA gave D and trimming, while V, J and clone size come from that table. The sample shows about 220,000 clones, around four fifths of them seen only once. The sequenced sample consisted of peripheral blood. J is TRBJ2-7 and V is TRBV28; 7 positions match TRBD1. This TCR was sampled from a woman aged 60-75 years who had recovered from COVID-19. CDR3 in amino acids: CASGGQLGYEQYF. The DNA of the CDR3 is TGTGCCAGCGGGGGACAGCTAGGGTACGAGCAGTACTTC.